Only one count was recorded for the clone carrying this T cell receptor (beta chain). Its antigen remains unidentified. The assay was immunoSEQ multiplex PCR, and TCRdb's table has in-frame clones only and misses some. This table has some 86,000 clones, roughly 93% appearing once. These data come from a study of cytomegalovirus exposure and HLA in healthy donors. General observations from the study: The majority of TCR sequences were rare, yet some public TCRs appeared in many donors. A later analysis found first-cohort TCR clusters tended to co-occur in the 100 to 150 validation repertoires. The study listed approximately 160 cytomegalovirus-associated TCR beta chains.

The donors were in the roughly 120-subject validation cohort, distinct from the roughly 600-subject first cohort. Source material: PBMCs. The TCR originated in a woman aged 25 to 39 in good health and CMV-seronegative.

The CDR3 region has the DNA TGTGCCAGCAGTTCCTTAAAAACTAGCGGTTCTTCCTACGAGCAGTACTTC. Its translation: CASSSLKTSGSSYEQYF. This rearrangement joins TRBV27 to TRBJ2-7; 8 bases are a match to TRBD2. Trimming took 4 bases from V and 1 from J; bases not matched to a gene: 12. Germline V CDR1 and CDR2: MNHEY, SMNVEV (reference sequence). This CDR3 contains 17 residues.